Presented here are 28 T cell receptor beta chains from one specimen sequenced in a study of early T cells in non-severe SARS-CoV-2 infection. MiXCR, run by TCRdb on the 5' RACE reads, gives a single entry per CDR3 protein. The table has 30,000 to 40,000 distinct CDR3 sequences, 5.4% seen once. This specimen consisted of whole blood, obtained at baseline. The receptor set was obtained from an adult who was a healthcare worker with PCR-confirmed SARS-CoV-2 infection or an uninfected control (not recorded which).

This clonotype was seen repeatedly, ten times or more. The chain links TRBV2 to TRBJ2-7; 8 bases are a match to TRBD1. The CDR3 sequence is 14 residues long. The germline CDR1 and CDR2 sequences are SNHLY and FYNNEI. V trimming: 2 bases; J trimming: 7 bases; junction bases outside the gene matches: 7. CDR3 nucleotides: TGTGCCAGCAGTGAAAACGTTCGGACAGGGGAGCAGTACTTC. Amino acids: CASSENVRTGEQYF.

As to this clonotype: Possible read error: a much larger clone is one base away. The rearrangement joins TRBV7-6 to TRBJ2-7; D is unresolved. Germline CDR1 is SGHVS and CDR2 is FNYEAQ. The CDR3 consists of 12 residues. Here the CDR3 reads CVSRPDAGEQYF. The CDR3 coding sequence is TGTGTCAGCAGACCAGACGCTGGCGAGCAGTACTTC.

The chain employs TRBV20-1 and TRBJ2-4; a possible D gene is TRBD2 (6 bases). Trimming took off 0 bases at V and 1 base at J, with 10 bases between the two ends. Per germline, CDR1 DFQATT and CDR2 SNEGSKA (reference sequence). The CDR3 runs 15 residues. CDR3: CSARDFGGAKNIQYF. CDR3 DNA: TGCAGTGCTAGAGATTTCGGGGGTGCCAAAAACATTCAGTACTTC.

This clonotype was picked up a small number of times. CDR3 region: CASQELSGANVLTF. CDR3 in DNA: TGTGCCTCTCAGGAACTGTCTGGGGCCAACGTCCTGACTTTC. The chain recombines TRBV2 with TRBJ2-6; D unclear. Trimming removed 11 bases from V and 1 base from J, with 12 bases in between. This CDR3 comprises 14 residues. CDR1 SNHLY and CDR2 FYNNEI come from the germline V gene.

This clonotype was seen ten or more times. V gene TRBV10-3 combines with J gene TRBJ1-2; no definite D call. Germline V gives CDR1 ENHRY, CDR2 SYGVKD. V was cut by 10 bases and J by 6 bases, with 12 bases left in between. This CDR3 has 11 residues. The CDR3 DNA sequence: TGTGCCACCGCCCAACGAGATGGCTACACCTTC. Translating gives CATAQRDGYTF.

The genes are TRBV11-3 and TRBJ2-1, with TRBD2 matching over 16 bases. Germline V CDR1 and CDR2: SGHNT, YENEEA. The CDR3 has 16 amino acids. J lost 9 bases, V lost 5 bases, and 7 bases had no gene match. The CDR3 DNA sequence: TGTGCCAGCAGCATGGGACTAGCGGGAGGGCAGGGTGAGCAGTTCTTC. This sequence encodes CASSMGLAGGQGEQFF.

The V call is TRBV24-1, the J call TRBJ1-1, with 9 bases identical to TRBD1. The germline gives CDR1 KGHDR, CDR2 SFDVKD. There are 15 residues in the CDR3. Trimming took 4 bases from V and 9 from J; bases not matched to a gene: 11. The CDR3 coding sequence is TGTGCCACCAGTGAGGCCGGGACAGGGAGGATGAAAGCTTTCTTT. Amino acid sequence: CATSEAGTGRMKAFF.

This clonotype has a count of ten or more. The J gene is TRBJ1-6, the V gene TRBV28; 7 nucleotides match TRBD1. V dropped 6 bases and J dropped 7; count of bases not matched to a gene: 6. The CDR3 loop spans 14 amino acids. Germline V gives CDR1 MDHEN, CDR2 SYDVKM. The CDR3 DNA reads TGTGCCAGCAGGCGACAGGGAGGCAATTCACCCCTCCACTTT. Protein: CASRRQGGNSPLHF.

This clonotype was counted a few times. V gene TRBV19 combines with J gene TRBJ2-4, with D perhaps TRBD1 (7 bases). The V gene's germline CDR1 is LNHDA and CDR2 SQIVND (reference sequence). CDR3 length: 13 residues. Between the trimmed V and J ends, which lost 3 bases and 12 bases, there was a span of 15 bases. CDR3 sequence: CASSIQGRGAQYF. As DNA, the CDR3 is TGTGCCAGTAGTATTCAGGGCAGGGGGGCTCAGTACTTC.

This clonotype was counted many times. The chain employs TRBV20-1 and TRBJ2-5; unclear D gene. V gave up 3 bases and J gave up 2 bases, with 16 bases separating them. This CDR3 comprises 15 residues. Germline CDR1 reads DFQATT; CDR2 reads SNEGSKA (reference sequence). The CDR3 DNA sequence: TGCAGTGCTAGTCGAGCGCCCACCCCACAAGAGACCCAGTACTTC. It specifies CSASRAPTPQETQYF.

With regard to this clonotype: This could be a read error, since a much larger clone is one nucleotide away. The chain combines TRBV11-2 with TRBJ2-1, with 12 bases fitting TRBD2. There are 18 residues in the CDR3. The V gene's germline CDR1 is SGHAT and CDR2 FQNNGV. This CDR3 is CASSLLLSTSGSIRELFF. CDR3 sequence (DNA): TGTGCCAGCAGCTTGTTACTCTCGACTAGCGGGAGCATACGAGAGCTGTTCTTC.

This clonotype was seen many times. The chain joins TRBV12-3 or TRBV12-4 to TRBJ2-3; 7 bases are a match to TRBD2. The CDR3 loop spans 15 amino acids. The V and J ends lost 5 bases and 1 base, in that order; junction bases with no gene match: 6. For the CDR3, the DNA is TGTGCCAGCAGTCCCACTAGCGCCCGCACAGATACGCAGTATTTT. It is translated as CASSPTSARTDTQYF.

There are a few counts of this clonotype. The rearrangement uses TRBV10-3 and TRBJ2-1; 8 bases match TRBD2. V lost 3 bases, J lost 5 bases, and 6 bases stayed unmatched. Germline CDR1 is ENHRY and CDR2 is SYGVKD. The CDR3 consists of 15 residues. CDR3 in amino acids: CAISDWSGGNNEQFF. As DNA, the CDR3 is TGTGCCATCAGTGACTGGAGCGGGGGTAACAATGAGCAGTTCTTC.

At least ten counts were recorded for this clonotype. The rearrangement links TRBV10-3 to TRBJ1-1; D might be TRBD1 (6 bases). The CDR3 is 12 residues long. In germline, CDR1 is ENHRY, CDR2 SYGVKD. The V and J ends lost 6 bases and 7 bases respectively, with 12 bases between them. The CDR3 nucleotides read TGTGCCATCAGGAGGGGGAGTTATGAAGCTTTCTTT. Its protein product is CAIRRGSYEAFF.

This clonotype was seen at least ten times. The chain couples TRBV4-3 to TRBJ2-1; D possibly matches TRBD1 or TRBD2 (5 bases each). V lost 4 bases and J 5 bases, leaving 12 bases between the germline ends. From germline, CDR1 is LGHNA and CDR2 YSLEER. The CDR3 extends over 14 amino acids. The CDR3 region is CASSLGPNNNEQFF. The CDR3, as DNA: TGCGCCAGCAGCCTGGGACCTAATAACAATGAGCAGTTCTTC.

This clonotype was seen ten or more times. This chain links TRBV13 with TRBJ2-1, with D possibly being TRBD2 (5 bases). This CDR3 is built from 17 residues. Germline values: CDR1 PRHDT, CDR2 FYEKMQ (reference sequence). V shed 8 bases and J shed 0 bases, with 20 bases lying between them. The CDR3 sequence: CASGFSGGPSSYNEQFF. The CDR3 coding sequence is TGTGCCAGCGGATTTTCCGGCGGGCCAAGCTCCTACAATGAGCAGTTCTTC. Full variable domain (remainder filled in from reference TRBV13 and TRBJ2-1): AAGVIQSPRHLIKEKRETATLKCYPIPRHDTVYWYQQGPGQDPQFLISFYEKMQSDKGSIPDRFSAQQFSDYHSELNMSSLELGDSALYFCASGFSGGPSSYNEQFFGPGTRLTVL.

The V call is TRBV20-1, the J call TRBJ2-3; 14 nucleotides agree with TRBD2. J lost 2 bases, V lost 6 bases, and 4 bases had no gene match. Germline CDR1 reads DFQATT; CDR2 reads SNEGSKA (reference sequence). The CDR3 totals 15 residues. The CDR3 sequence is CSAGLAGGDTDTQYF. CDR3 DNA: TGCAGTGCCGGACTAGCGGGAGGAGACACAGATACGCAGTATTTT.

This clonotype was detected many times. The chain recombines TRBV21-1 with TRBJ2-7; no DNA check was done on the table's D call, TRBD2. TRBV21-1 is tagged as a pseudogene. CDR3 size: 14 residues. CDR3: CASSKGTATYEQYV. CDR3 bases: TGTGCCAGCAGCAAAGGGACTGCCACCTACGAGCAGTACGTC.

This clonotype was detected many times. The rearrangement joins TRBV7-9 to TRBJ2-3; TRBD1 matches at 7 bases. CDR3 size: 16 residues. Germline V gene sequence: CDR1 SEHNR, CDR2 FQNEAQ (reference sequence). The trim removed 2 bases at V and 4 bases at J, leaving 9 bases unmatched. The CDR3 nucleotides are TGTGCCAGCAGCTTAACCGACAGGGTGGAGGCAGATACGCAGTATTTT. It specifies CASSLTDRVEADTQYF. Looking up the rest from reference TRBV7-9 and TRBJ2-3 gives the full variable domain: DTGVSQNPRHKITKRGQNVTFRCDPISEHNRLYWYRQTLGQGPEFLTYFQNEAQLEKSRLLSDRFSAERPKGSFSTLEIQRTEQGDSAMYLCASSLTDRVEADTQYFGPGTRLTVL.

This clonotype came up many times. The chain employs TRBV5-7 and TRBJ1-2, with TRBD1 identical over 8 bases. TRBV5-7 is an ORF; its function is uncertain. This CDR3 region has 19 residues. V lost 4 bases and J lost 6; bases outside the gene matches: 23. The CDR3 DNA sequence: TGTGCCAGCAGCCGCCGTTTCGGGACAGGAGGACGAGGGGCCCATGGCTACACCTTC. Its protein is CASSRRFGTGGRGAHGYTF.

This clonotype showed up many times. The chain couples TRBV5-1 to TRBJ2-7, with TRBD1 matching over 9 bases. The trim removed 0 bases at V and 5 bases at J, leaving 3 bases unmatched. The germline gives CDR1 SGHRS, CDR2 YFSETQ. The CDR3 is 14 residues long. The DNA for the CDR3 is TGCGCCAGCAGCTTGGAATGGACAGGGGACGAGCAGTACTTC. Its protein is CASSLEWTGDEQYF.

This clonotype was observed at least ten times. This sequence joins TRBV6-6 and TRBJ2-1; 7 bases align to TRBD2. Germline CDR1 and CDR2: MNHNY and SVGAGI (reference sequence). The CDR3 loop spans 16 amino acids. V was clipped by 6 bases and J by 0 bases; unmatched bases: 8. CDR3 coding DNA: TGTGCCAGCAGAAAGAGCGGGATCCGCTCCTACAATGAGCAGTTCTTC. Protein product: CASRKSGIRSYNEQFF.

This clonotype showed up many times. In DNA form, the CDR3 reads TGTGCCAGCACCAAGGGACAGGGCCCCTACGAGCAGTACTTC. Protein product: CASTKGQGPYEQYF. The V gene is TRBV5-6, the J gene TRBJ2-7; 9 bases match TRBD1. Germline V CDR1 and CDR2: SGHDT, YYEEEE. CDR3 length equals 14 residues. The ends lost 6 bases at V and 2 bases at J; junction bases unmatched: 6.

This clonotype was counted ten times or more. The chain carries TRBV6-6 and TRBJ1-4, with 7 bases identical to TRBD1. The CDR3 sequence is 15 residues long. V was pared by 6 bases and J by 5 bases, with 9 bases of the junction left unmatched. Germline-derived CDR1 and CDR2 are MNHNY and SVGAGI (reference sequence). The CDR3 is CASRGQSQRNEKLFF. In DNA form, the CDR3 reads TGTGCCAGCAGGGGACAGAGCCAAAGAAATGAAAAACTGTTTTTT.

This clonotype was recorded at least ten times. The rearrangement uses TRBV7-3 and TRBJ2-5; the D gene is possibly TRBD2 (6 bases). V gave up 5 bases and J gave up 2 bases, with 9 bases separating them. CDR1 is SGHTA and CDR2 is FQGTGA in the germline V gene. The CDR3 length is 13 residues. The CDR3 nucleotides read TGTGCCAGCAGCCCGGACTATCAAGAGACCCAGTACTTC. It encodes CASSPDYQETQYF.

This clonotype was recorded many times. The genes are TRBV7-2 and TRBJ1-5; perhaps TRBD1 as D (5 bases). V shed 5 bases and J shed 2 bases, with 13 bases lying between them. The CDR3 totals 15 residues. Germline CDR1 reads SGHTA; CDR2 reads FQGNSA. CDR3 residues: CASSPGRGGNQPQHF. CDR3 coding DNA: TGTGCCAGCAGCCCGGGACGCGGGGGCAATCAGCCCCAGCATTTT.

The V gene is TRBV12-3 or TRBV12-4, the J gene TRBJ2-7, with TRBD2 matching 8 bases. The length of the CDR3 is 13 residues. V lost 1 base to trimming and J lost 4 bases; unmatched junction nucleotides: 0. The CDR3 spells CASSLVAGYEQYF. The CDR3 DNA reads TGTGCCAGCAGTTTAGTAGCGGGGTACGAGCAGTACTTC.

This clonotype showed up many times. This chain links TRBV27 with TRBJ2-3; tentative D call: TRBD2 (5 bases). The CDR3 loop spans 13 amino acids. The germline CDR1 and CDR2 sequences are MNHEY and SMNVEV (reference sequence). V lost 7 bases, J lost 2 bases, and 10 bases lay in between. DNA of the CDR3: TGTGCCAGCACGTCGGGATACACAGATACGCAGTATTTT. Its protein product is CASTSGYTDTQYF.